The rows below give T cell receptor beta chains drawn from one sample of a study of T cell responses to AZD1222 COVID-19 vaccine. The data were produced by immunoSEQ multiplex PCR, yet TCRdb's version contains in-frame clones alone and is incomplete. The table includes about 18,000 clones, under 90% detected once. Sequencing used peripheral blood, obtained 28 days after the second AZD1222 dose. The receptors originated from an adult who received the AZD1222 COVID-19 vaccine. CDR3s include the opening cysteine and the closing phenylalanine or tryptophan. A D gene is named only where the DNA matches it firmly. The listing skips clone size in some rows; elsewhere it reads once, few, many or a size class.

TRBD2 TRBJ2-2 TRBV3-1/TRBV3-2 NA CASSPLGLAGGRTGELFF TGTGCCAGCAGCCCCCTTGGACTAGCGGGGGGCAGAACCGGGGAGCTGTTTTTT
NA TRBJ1-1 TRBV6-1 NA CASSEAGAGVNTEAFF TGTGCCAGCAGTGAAGCGGGGGCGGGGGTGAACACTGAAGCTTTCTTT
NA TRBJ1-5 TRBV30 NA CAWSIDSNQPQHF TGTGCCTGGAGTATAGATAGCAATCAGCCCCAGCATTTT
NA TRBJ1-3 TRBV4-1 NA CASSPDRQSGNTIYF TGCGCCAGCAGCCCCGACAGGCAATCTGGAAACACCATATATTTT
NA TRBJ2-3 TRBV19 NA CASSIVGPIDTQYF TGTGCCAGTAGTATAGTGGGCCCCATAGATACGCAGTATTTT
NA TRBJ1-6 TRBV15 NA CATSRDRPGGSPLHF TGTGCCACCAGCAGAGATAGACCTGGGGGTTCACCCCTCCACTTT
NA TRBJ2-3 TRBV5-1 NA CASMETTRDTQYF TGCGCCAGCATGGAAACCACGCGGGATACGCAGTATTTT
NA TRBJ2-2 TRBV3-1/TRBV3-2 once CASGDSTLNTGELFF TGTGCCAGCGGGGATAGTACACTGAACACCGGGGAGCTGTTTTTT
NA TRBJ2-7 TRBV14 once CASSQELGPSYEQYF TGTGCCAGCAGCCAAGAATTAGGACCGAGCTACGAGCAGTACTTC
TRBD1 TRBJ2-3 TRBV11-3 NA CASSLGGTGGTDTQYF TGTGCCAGCAGCTTAGGCGGGACAGGGGGAACAGATACGCAGTATTTT
NA TRBJ2-3 TRBV28 NA CASSRGTLADTQYF TGTGCCAGCAGTAGAGGGACCCTGGCAGATACGCAGTATTTT
NA TRBJ1-6 TRBV3-1/TRBV3-2 few CASSQAQGIVRSPLHF TGTGCCAGCAGCCAAGCCCAGGGAATCGTTCGTTCACCCCTCCACTTT
NA TRBJ1-5 TRBV7-2 NA CASSPLMGSQQPQHF TGTGCCAGCAGCCCCCTTATGGGGTCTCAGCAGCCCCAGCATTTT
NA TRBJ1-6 TRBV27 NA CASSFMLDSPLHF TGTGCCAGCAGTTTTATGCTAGATTCACCCCTCCACTTT
TRBD1 TRBJ1-5 TRBV5-4 NA CASSLGGQNNQPQHF TGTGCCAGCAGCTTGGGGGGACAGAACAATCAGCCCCAGCATTTT
NA TRBJ2-5 TRBV3-1/TRBV3-2 once CASSQGVGTLQETQYF TGTGCCAGCAGCCAAGGGGTCGGGACACTACAAGAGACCCAGTACTTC
NA TRBJ1-1 TRBV28 NA CAVTQNMNTEAFF TGTGCCGTGACACAGAACATGAACACTGAAGCTTTCTTT
NA TRBJ2-5 TRBV5-1 NA CASSLEGQAETQYF TGCGCCAGCAGCTTGGAGGGACAAGCGGAGACCCAGTACTTC
TRBD2 TRBJ2-2 TRBV11-2 NA CASSSLRLAPQSGELFF TGTGCCAGCAGCTCGCTGAGACTAGCCCCCCAGTCCGGGGAGCTGTTTTTT
TRBD2 TRBJ2-3 TRBV29-1 NA CSARQTSGPTDTQYF TGCAGCGCTCGCCAGACTAGCGGGCCCACAGATACGCAGTATTTT
NA TRBJ2-5 TRBV6-1 NA CASSEGGGVRETQYF TGTGCCAGCAGTGAAGGGGGCGGGGTTAGAGAGACCCAGTACTTC
TRBD2 TRBJ2-7 TRBV28 NA CASSRTSSGIYEQYF TGTGCCAGCAGCCGAACCTCTAGCGGGATTTACGAGCAGTACTTC
NA TRBJ1-1 TRBV6-5 NA CASSYSQGNTEAFF TGTGCCAGCAGTTACTCTCAAGGAAACACTGAAGCTTTCTTT
TRBD2 TRBJ2-2 TRBV10-1 NA CASSGGLKAPELFF TGCGCCAGCAGTGGGGGACTAAAGGCTCCGGAGCTGTTTTTT
TRBD2 TRBJ2-3 TRBV11-2 NA CASSLSAGSTDTQYF TGTGCCAGCAGCTTATCAGCGGGGTCCACAGATACGCAGTATTTT
NA TRBJ1-6 TRBV25-1 NA CASSDVSSYNSPLHF TGTGCCAGCAGTGATGTGAGCTCCTATAATTCACCCCTCCACTTT
NA TRBJ2-6 TRBV5-5 NA CASRTEGGPNVLTF TGTGCCAGCCGCACCGAGGGGGGTCCCAACGTCCTGACTTTC
NA TRBJ2-1 TRBV5-1 NA CASSLALQLGEQFF TGCGCCAGCAGCTTGGCTCTCCAGCTTGGTGAGCAGTTCTTC
TRBD1 TRBJ2-3 TRBV10-3 NA CAISGQGSADTQYF TGTGCCATCAGTGGACAGGGGTCCGCAGATACGCAGTATTTT